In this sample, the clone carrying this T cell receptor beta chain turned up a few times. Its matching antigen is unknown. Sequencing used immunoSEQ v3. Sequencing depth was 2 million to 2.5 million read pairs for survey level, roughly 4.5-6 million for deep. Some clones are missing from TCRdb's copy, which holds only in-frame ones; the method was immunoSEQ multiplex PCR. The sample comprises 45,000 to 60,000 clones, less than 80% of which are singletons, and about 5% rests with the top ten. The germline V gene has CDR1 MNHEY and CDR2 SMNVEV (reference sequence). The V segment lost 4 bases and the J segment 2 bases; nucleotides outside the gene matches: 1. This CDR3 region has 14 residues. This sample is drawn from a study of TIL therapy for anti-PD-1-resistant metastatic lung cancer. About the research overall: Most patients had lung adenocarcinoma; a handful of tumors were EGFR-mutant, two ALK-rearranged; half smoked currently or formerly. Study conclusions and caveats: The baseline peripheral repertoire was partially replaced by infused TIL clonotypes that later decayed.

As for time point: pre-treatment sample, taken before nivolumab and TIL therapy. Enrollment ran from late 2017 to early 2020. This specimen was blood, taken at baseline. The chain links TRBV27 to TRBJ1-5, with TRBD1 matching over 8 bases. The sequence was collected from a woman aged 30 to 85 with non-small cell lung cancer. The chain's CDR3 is CASSSGQGNQPQHF. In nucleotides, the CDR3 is TGTGCCAGCAGTTCGGGACAGGGCAATCAGCCCCAGCATTTT.